This paragraph reports one TCR beta chain. This clonotype was counted at least ten times. It lacks a known antigen. Base-call qualities are not available, and no considerably larger clone is one nucleotide away. Libraries were made using PCR. Sequencing used an Illumina HiSeq 2500. Molecular barcoding was employed in the preparation of TCR libraries, with unique molecular identifiers being used to normalize TCRbeta repertoire quantification. TCRdb ran its own pipeline on the public reads, namely fastp trimming at Q25 and MiXCR clone calling, and kept in-frame beta chains. Rows with one shared CDR3 protein collapse into an entry with the most common genes and DNA. This sample holds a few hundred thousand distinct CDR3 sequences; around 20% were observed only once. Of the sample, over 3.5% is held by the ten largest clones. V lost 3 bases and J lost 0 bases, and the count of bases not matched to a germline gene is 6. The cysteine opens and the phenylalanine closes a CDR3 of 17 amino acids. CDR3 DNA is the only sequence kept; it has 51 bases, read in frame from the first base.

The data were obtained in a study of T-cell reconstitution after alpha-beta-depleted transplantation in children (dated by TCRdb to about 2016). Looking at the study overall: The study quantitatively tracked T-cell immune reconstitution after TCRalphabeta/CD19-depleted allogeneic hematopoietic cell transplantation in children using TCR repertoire profiling.

Sample: PBMCs from the stem cell graft donor, taken from the stem cell graft. Here the chain combines TRBV12-3 or TRBV12-4 and TRBJ2-5, with 11 bases aligning to TRBD2. This TCR was recovered from a human donor who donated a stem cell graft to a child with acute myeloid leukemia. CDR3 sequence: CASSFVAGGSYQETQYF. The sequenced DNA: TGTGCCAGCAGTTTTGTAGCGGGAGGGTCGTACCAAGAGACCCAGTACTTC.